This entry is about one T cell receptor beta chain. Sample-barcoded 5' priming and a J-beta primer mix drove a second PCR of about 6 to 11 cycles. Each CDR3 protein is one row after TCRdb ran MiXCR on the 5' RACE reads. In the table there are 650,000 to 1,000,000 distinct CDR3 sequences, 35% to 40% of which are singletons. The donors, healthy Caucasians from Russia, were aged 6 to 90. This record comes from a study of blood T cells in healthy people across ages. Looking at the study overall: Per two T cells, template switching captured roughly one barcoded beta molecule.

The CDR3 length is 16 residues. Germline V gives CDR1 MNHEY, CDR2 SVGEGT. Unmatched junction bases numbered 9, after V lost 2 bases and J lost 4 bases. The V and J genes are TRBV6-2 or TRBV6-3 and TRBJ2-3, with 7 bases fitting TRBD2. This sequence was found in a man aged 18 to 35 in good health. Sequencing input: blood. CDR3 sequence (DNA): TGTGCCAGCAGTTACCCCCCGGGGAGGGGAGCAGATACGCAGTATTTT. Protein: CASSYPPGRGADTQYF.